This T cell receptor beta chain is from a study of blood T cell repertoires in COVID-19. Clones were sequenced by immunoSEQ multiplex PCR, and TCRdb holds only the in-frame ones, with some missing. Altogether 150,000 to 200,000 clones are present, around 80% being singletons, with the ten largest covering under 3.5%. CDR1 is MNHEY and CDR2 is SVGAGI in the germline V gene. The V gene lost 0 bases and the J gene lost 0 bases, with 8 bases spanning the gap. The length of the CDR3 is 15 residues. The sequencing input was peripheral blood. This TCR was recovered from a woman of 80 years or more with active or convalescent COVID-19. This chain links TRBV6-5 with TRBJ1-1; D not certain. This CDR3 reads CASSYSITVNTEAFF. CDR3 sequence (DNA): TGTGCCAGCAGTTACTCGATTACAGTGAACACTGAAGCTTTCTTT.